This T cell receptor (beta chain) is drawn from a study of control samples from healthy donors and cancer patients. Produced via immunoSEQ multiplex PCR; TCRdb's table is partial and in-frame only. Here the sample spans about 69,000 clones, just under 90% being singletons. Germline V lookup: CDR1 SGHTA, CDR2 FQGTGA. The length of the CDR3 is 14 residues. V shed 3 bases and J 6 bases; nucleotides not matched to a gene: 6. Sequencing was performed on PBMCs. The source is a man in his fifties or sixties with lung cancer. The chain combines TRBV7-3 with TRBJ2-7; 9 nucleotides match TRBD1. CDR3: CASSLTGGRSEQYF. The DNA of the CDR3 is TGTGCCAGCAGCTTGACAGGGGGTCGGAGCGAGCAGTACTTC.